The 21 T cell receptor beta chains below were found in one sample sequenced in a study of blood T cell repertoires in COVID-19. The repertoire was sequenced with immunoSEQ multiplex PCR; TCRdb's copy has only in-frame clones and lacks some. The repertoire consists of 180,000 or so clones, with about 87% occurring once and the leading ten covering roughly 4.2%. Sequences were obtained from peripheral blood. The receptors originated from a woman aged 25-40 years with acute or convalescent COVID-19.

This chain connects TRBV5-1 to TRBJ2-5, with a weak D call TRBD1 (6 bases). V lost 3 bases, J lost 5 bases, and 14 bases lay in between. Germline V gene data show CDR1 as SGHRS and CDR2 as YFSETQ. The CDR3 sequence is 14 residues long. The CDR3 coding sequence is TGCGCCAGCAGCTGGGCAGGGGAGTTCGAGACCCAGTACTTC. Amino acids: CASSWAGEFETQYF.

The rearrangement uses TRBV5-8 and TRBJ2-7; possibly TRBD1 for D (6 bases). The length of the CDR3 is 12 residues. The germline CDR1 and CDR2 sequences are SGHTS and YDEGEE. V was cut by 2 bases and J by 9 bases, with 12 bases left in between. Here the CDR3 DNA reads TGTGCCAGCAGCTTTACAGGGATAGGGCAGTACTTC. Its translation: CASSFTGIGQYF.

The genes are TRBV6-5 and TRBJ2-7; TRBD2 matches 13 bases. There are 15 residues in the CDR3. Germline loops: CDR1 MNHEY, CDR2 SVGAGI. V dropped 6 bases and J dropped 0; count of bases not matched to a gene: 2. This chain's CDR3 is CASRRTSGSSYEQYF. As DNA, the CDR3 is TGTGCCAGCAGACGGACTAGCGGGAGCTCCTACGAGCAGTACTTC.

V usage is TRBV11-2 and J usage is TRBJ2-3; perhaps TRBD2 as D (5 bases). In germline, CDR1 is SGHAT, CDR2 FQNNGV. This CDR3 has 13 residues. With 6 bases removed from V and 4 bases from J, the gap between germline ends came to 11 bases. CDR3 in amino acids: CASSHRSADTQYF. The CDR3 DNA reads as TGTGCCAGCAGTCACCGTAGCGCAGATACGCAGTATTTT.

The J gene is TRBJ1-2, the V gene TRBV4-1; no reliable D call. This CDR3 has 15 amino acids. V was cut by 1 base and J by 3 bases, with 12 bases left in between. Germline lookup yields CDR1 MGHRA and CDR2 YSYEKL. CDR3 DNA sequence: TGCGCCAGCAGCCAAGGGTCCGGGTGGGACTATGGCTACACCTTC. This sequence encodes CASSQGSGWDYGYTF.

The chain joins TRBV27 to TRBJ2-5; 8 positions match TRBD1. With V trimmed by 3 bases and J by 4 bases, 1 base remained unmatched. The CDR3 is 13 amino acids. Germline CDR1 MNHEY, CDR2 SMNVEV (reference sequence). CDR3 sequence: CASSFDRGETQYF. CDR3 coding DNA: TGTGCCAGCAGTTTCGACAGGGGAGAGACCCAGTACTTC.

A single count supports this clone. The V call is TRBV19, the J call TRBJ2-3; D gene uncertain. The CDR3 extends over 14 amino acids. V was trimmed by 7 bases and J by 0 bases, leaving 11 bases between them. Germline V gene sequence: CDR1 LNHDA, CDR2 SQIVND (reference sequence). This CDR3 is CASKRLTSTDTQYF. In DNA, the CDR3 is TGTGCCAGTAAGCGCTTGACTAGCACAGATACGCAGTATTTT.

The chain joins TRBV7-8 to TRBJ1-2, with D unresolved. This CDR3 comprises 13 residues. The V end lost 2 bases, the J end lost 12 bases, and 16 bases lay between the germline ends. CDR1 is SGHVS and CDR2 is FQNEAQ in the germline V gene. The CDR3 nucleotides read TGTGCCAGCAGCTTACCCCCTCTACCGCCTCACACCTTC. Its protein is CASSLPPLPPHTF.

J is TRBJ2-7 and V is TRBV10-3, with 7 positions matching TRBD1. Germline CDR1 is ENHRY and CDR2 is SYGVKD. V dropped 4 bases and J dropped 3; count of bases not matched to a gene: 3. CDR3 size: 13 residues. The CDR3 DNA sequence: TGTGCCATCAGTGGGCAGGGGGACTACGAGCAGTACTTC. Translated, it gives CAISGQGDYEQYF.

Written as DNA, the CDR3 is TGTGCCAGCAGCTTAGCGAATTCGGGCATTCAGTACTTC. Amino acids: CASSLANSGIQYF. The chain has TRBV7-6 and TRBJ2-4; D uncertain. Per germline, CDR1 SGHVS and CDR2 FNYEAQ. V lost 0 bases and J lost 9, with 9 bases in between. The CDR3 has 13 residues.

CDR3 nucleotides: TGTGCCAGCAATGCGGGAGTCTTGGATGAGCAGTTCTTC. Amino acid sequence: CASNAGVLDEQFF. This chain uses TRBV2 with TRBJ2-1; 7 bases fit TRBD2. Trimming took 7 bases from V and 8 from J; bases not matched to a gene: 8. Germline V gives CDR1 SNHLY, CDR2 FYNNEI. The CDR3 sequence is 13 residues long.

The chain joins TRBV13 to TRBJ1-6; D is perhaps TRBD1 (5 bases). V was trimmed by 0 bases and J by 7 bases, leaving 16 bases between them. This CDR3 contains 17 residues. CDR1 is PRHDT and CDR2 is FYEKMQ in the germline V gene (reference sequence). In DNA form, the CDR3 reads TGTGCCAGCAGCTTAGGCCTGGGGCCGGCAGCCAATTCACCCCTCCACTTT. Residues: CASSLGLGPAANSPLHF.

The chain joins TRBV6-5 to TRBJ2-7; D uncertain. The CDR3 extends over 13 amino acids. CDR1 and CDR2 from the germline V gene are MNHEY and SVGAGI. Trimming removed 5 bases at V and 3 bases at J, with 11 bases between. CDR3 residues: CASSTRVIYEQYF. The CDR3 DNA sequence: TGTGCCAGCAGTACACGGGTGATCTACGAGCAGTACTTC.

V gene TRBV27 combines with J gene TRBJ2-1; D gene ambiguous. The length of the CDR3 is 13 residues. Trimming cost V 6 bases and J 0 bases, with 6 bases left between them. The germline V gene has CDR1 MNHEY and CDR2 SMNVEV (reference sequence). CDR3 sequence reads: CASRASSYNEQFF. In DNA, the CDR3 is TGTGCCAGCAGAGCAAGCTCCTACAATGAGCAGTTCTTC.

The gene calls are TRBV7-9 and TRBJ1-6; no clear D gene. CDR1 SEHNR and CDR2 FQNEAQ come from the germline V gene (reference sequence). The V end was cut by 4 bases, the J end by 0 bases, with 13 bases between. This CDR3 spans 17 amino acids. Written as DNA, the CDR3 is TGTGCCAGCAGCTCCATCTATAGGAGCTCCTATAATTCACCCCTCCACTTT. Protein product: CASSSIYRSSYNSPLHF.

The chain uses TRBV25-1 and TRBJ2-3, with unresolved D. Germline CDR1 and CDR2: MGHDK and SYGVNS. This CDR3 region has 12 residues. Trimming left V 1 base short and J 4 bases short, with 3 bases between. The CDR3 loop is CASSESADTQYF. The CDR3 DNA follows: TGTGCCAGCAGTGAATCTGCAGATACGCAGTATTTT.

The V gene is TRBV9, the J gene TRBJ2-1; no clear D. CDR3 length equals 14 residues. Trimming stripped 3 bases from V and 3 bases from J, with 10 bases between. Germline values: CDR1 SGDLS, CDR2 YYNGEE. The CDR3 spells CASSDWSNYNEQFF. As DNA, the CDR3 is TGTGCCAGCAGCGATTGGTCTAACTACAATGAGCAGTTCTTC.

The chain couples TRBV20-1 to TRBJ2-5, with TRBD2 matching over 8 bases. Germline CDR1 reads DFQATT; CDR2 reads SNEGSKA (reference sequence). The length of the CDR3 is 11 residues. The CDR3 region has the DNA TGCAGCGGGCGGGAGGTAGAGACCCAGTACTTC. It codes for CSGREVETQYF.

The V call is TRBV11-3, the J call TRBJ2-2, with D tentatively TRBD2 (6 bases). Trimming shortened V by 2 bases and J by 3 bases, and 7 bases separated the two germline ends. CDR3 length: 14 amino acids. Germline values: CDR1 SGHNT, CDR2 YENEEA. The CDR3 coding sequence is TGTGCCAGCAGCTTAAAGCGGGACACCGGGGAGCTGTTTTTT. Translating it yields CASSLKRDTGELFF. Complete variable domain (other parts from reference TRBV11-3 and TRBJ2-2): EAGVVQSPRYKIIEKKQPVAFWCNPISGHNTLYWYLQNLGQGPELLIRYENEEAVDDSQLPKDRFSAERLKGVDSTLKIQPAELGDSAVYLCASSLKRDTGELFFGEGSRLTVL.

This sequence joins TRBV2 and TRBJ2-5; 7 bases fit TRBD2. CDR3 length equals 15 residues. The V gene end was trimmed by 4 bases and the J gene end by 5 bases; junction bases not matched to a gene: 10. CDR1 SNHLY and CDR2 FYNNEI come from the germline V gene. The CDR3 is CASSVGEGLRETQYF. The CDR3 coding sequence is TGTGCCAGCAGTGTGGGGGAGGGCCTAAGGGAGACCCAGTACTTC.

The chain links TRBV20-1 to TRBJ2-1, with D possibly TRBD2 on 6 matching bases. V was clipped by 3 bases and J by 0 bases, with 15 bases between them. Germline CDR1 and CDR2: DFQATT and SNEGSKA (reference sequence). The CDR3 length is 16 residues. CDR3 nucleotides: TGCAGTGCTAGTTTTACGGGAGCCCTCTCCTACAATGAGCAGTTCTTC. Protein sequence: CSASFTGALSYNEQFF.